This is a list of T cell receptor beta chains from one sample in a study of PD-L1 blockade in urothelial cancer. Profiled with immunoSEQ multiplex PCR; TCRdb holds only in-frame clones, not every one. Found here are tens of thousands of clones, 84% of them singletons; the top ten hold approximately 2.1%. The source material was PBMCs, sampled around atezolizumab (anti-PD-L1) treatment. These receptors originate from a man in his 60s with urothelial cancer. CDR3s include the opening cysteine and the closing phenylalanine or tryptophan. The D gene is left open where the match is weak. Size is omitted from some rows. Given values are once, few, many or a class for expanded clones.

j_call d_call cdr3_length clone_size v_call cdr3_nt cdr3_aa
TRBJ1-2 NA 16 NA TRBV21-1 TGTGCCAGCAGCCATATCCCGGGAGGGGCTACCTATGGCTACACCTTC CASSHIPGGATYGYTF
TRBJ2-7 TRBD1 14 once TRBV28 TGTGCCAGCACCACCGGGACAGGGAAGGACGAGCAGTACTTC CASTTGTGKDEQYF
TRBJ2-5 NA 15 NA TRBV5-4 TGTGCCAGCAGCTTGAGAGGGGGGGCCCAAGAGACCCAGTACTTC CASSLRGGAQETQYF
TRBJ1-1 NA 13 few TRBV7-8 TGTGCCAGCAGCTTAGTTTGGCAGACTGAAGCTTTCTTT CASSLVWQTEAFF
TRBJ2-2 NA 13 NA TRBV5-1 TGCGCCAGCAGCCAACAGGGAGACGGGGAGCTGTTTTTT CASSQQGDGELFF
TRBJ2-3 TRBD2 19 NA TRBV27 TGTGCCAGCAGTTTCAGCGGGAGGGCCCGGGGACGGAGCACAGATACGCAGTATTTT CASSFSGRARGRSTDTQYF
TRBJ2-3 NA 17 once TRBV19 TGTGCCAGTCAAGGCCTCGGGACTCTAAGGGGCACAGATACGCAGTATTTT CASQGLGTLRGTDTQYF
TRBJ2-2 TRBD2 15 once TRBV7-6 TGTGCCAGCAGCAAGACTAGCGGGAGGGTCGGGGAGCTGTTTTTT CASSKTSGRVGELFF
TRBJ2-2 NA 15 few TRBV5-4 TGTGCCAGCAGCTTGGAACAGGGGAACACCGGGGAGCTGTTTTTT CASSLEQGNTGELFF
TRBJ2-7 TRBD1 13 NA TRBV5-1 TGCGCCAGCAGCTTTGACAGGGGGCGGGAGCAGTACTTC CASSFDRGREQYF
TRBJ2-2 NA 15 NA TRBV19 TGTGCCAGTAGTATCACGACTAGTTACACCGGGGAGCTGTTTTTT CASSITTSYTGELFF
TRBJ2-3 NA 15 NA TRBV7-8 TGTGCCAGCAGCGGGTGGGGACTTAGCCCAGATACGCAGTATTTT CASSGWGLSPDTQYF
TRBJ2-1 NA 13 NA TRBV19 TGTGCCAGTAGTAAAACCACTCGGAATGAGCAGTTCTTC CASSKTTRNEQFF
TRBJ2-5 TRBD1 15 NA TRBV6-6 TGTGCCAGCAGTTACCCGACAGGGGGCAAAAAGACCCAGTACTTC CASSYPTGGKKTQYF
TRBJ1-1 NA 14 few TRBV5-1 TGCGCCAGCAGCTTGGCGGGGGGGAACACTGAAGCTTTCTTT CASSLAGGNTEAFF
TRBJ2-7 TRBD2 14 NA TRBV19 TGTGCCAGTAGCAAACTAGCGGCACCCTACGAGCAGTACTTC CASSKLAAPYEQYF
TRBJ1-3 TRBD1 14 NA TRBV6-5 TGTGCCAGCAGTTCCTCGGACAGGGGAAACACCATATATTTT CASSSSDRGNTIYF
TRBJ2-4 TRBD1 17 few TRBV7-2 TGTGCCAGCAGCCCTGAAGCAGGGGGACCAGCCAAAAACATTCAGTACTTC CASSPEAGGPAKNIQYF
TRBJ2-3 TRBD2 16 NA TRBV10-2 TGCGCCAGCAGCCTTATCCTAGCGGGGGGGCAAGATACGCAGTATTTT CASSLILAGGQDTQYF
TRBJ2-7 TRBD2 16 NA TRBV11-2 TGTGCCAGCAGCTCGGAAGGACTAGCGGGAGACTACGAGCAGTACTTC CASSSEGLAGDYEQYF
TRBJ2-5 TRBD1 14 NA TRBV10-1 TGCGCCAGCAGTGTGGGACAGGGCGGCGGGACCCAGTACTTC CASSVGQGGGTQYF
TRBJ2-2 NA 13 NA TRBV6-6 TGTGCCAGCAGTTACGAGAGGATCGGGGAGCTGTTTTTT CASSYERIGELFF
TRBJ2-7 TRBD1 13 NA TRBV10-3 TGTGCCATCAGAAACGACAGGGAACTTGAGCAGTACTTC CAIRNDRELEQYF
TRBJ2-5 TRBD2 17 once TRBV5-6 TGTGCCAGCACCATTGGTGGGGTGGGGGAGGGAGAAGAGACCCAGTACTTC CASTIGGVGEGEETQYF
TRBJ1-2 TRBD1 17 NA TRBV7-8 TGTGCCAGCAGCTCGTCTTACCGGGACAGGGGAATGGGTGGCTACACCTTC CASSSSYRDRGMGGYTF
TRBJ1-2 NA 14 NA TRBV11-2 TGTGCCAGCAGCCCGGTCAATTCTAACTATGGCTACACCTTC CASSPVNSNYGYTF
TRBJ2-1 NA 13 NA TRBV11-3 TGTGCCAGCAGCTCGACTACTAACAATGAGCAGTTCTTC CASSSTTNNEQFF
TRBJ2-5 TRBD1 14 once TRBV5-1 TGCGCCAGCAGCTCAGGGGACAGGGGAGAGACCCAGTACTTC CASSSGDRGETQYF
TRBJ1-2 TRBD1 15 NA TRBV6-1 TGTGCCAGCAGTGAAGCAGGGGGCGCTTCTTATGGCTACACCTTC CASSEAGGASYGYTF
TRBJ1-1 TRBD1 15 NA TRBV18 TGTGCCAGCTCACCGGGACAGCTCATGAACACTGAAGCTTTCTTT CASSPGQLMNTEAFF
TRBJ2-7 TRBD1 14 NA TRBV28 TGTGCCAGTAGAAACCGTGGACAGGGCGGCGAGCAGTACTTC CASRNRGQGGEQYF
TRBJ1-2 NA 16 NA TRBV7-9 TGTGCCAGCAGCTTAGCTTTTAGGGGGTCGGACTATGGCTACACCTTC CASSLAFRGSDYGYTF
TRBJ2-1 TRBD1 18 NA TRBV5-1 TGCGCCAGCAGCTTGGACGAAGGGACAGTCAACGGCGACAATGAGCAGTTCTTC CASSLDEGTVNGDNEQFF
TRBJ1-5 TRBD1 15 NA TRBV7-9 TGTGCCAGCAGCCTGGGACAGGGGGGCGGTCAGCCCCAGCATTTT CASSLGQGGGQPQHF
TRBJ2-7 TRBD1 13 NA TRBV19 TGTGCCAGTAGTGTCCCGACAGGGGTTGAGCAGTACTTC CASSVPTGVEQYF
TRBJ2-1 TRBD2 16 NA TRBV5-1 TGCGCCAGCAGCTTCACAGCGGGGAGCTCCTACAATGAGCAGTTCTTC CASSFTAGSSYNEQFF
TRBJ2-7 NA 14 NA TRBV6-5 TGTGCCAGCAGCGGCGGGGGCAGCTCCTACGAGCAGTACTTC CASSGGGSSYEQYF
TRBJ2-2 NA 16 NA TRBV5-1 TGCGCCAGCAGCCCCGGACACCAAACCAACACCGGGGAGCTGTTTTTT CASSPGHQTNTGELFF
TRBJ1-2 TRBD1 14 NA TRBV4-1 TGCGCCAGCAGCCACCTAGGACAGGGATATGGCTACACCTTC CASSHLGQGYGYTF
TRBJ2-1 NA 13 NA TRBV27 TGTGCCGCCCAGAGGATTGACGGCGATGAGCAGTTCTTC CAAQRIDGDEQFF
TRBJ2-5 NA 15 NA TRBV9 TGTGCCAGCAGCGTAGATAACGGGAGTGGGGAGACCCAGTACTTC CASSVDNGSGETQYF
TRBJ2-2 NA 18 NA TRBV4-3 TGCGCCAGCAGCCAAGGGGAGTTTGGCGGGGTGAACACCGGGGAGCTGTTTTTT CASSQGEFGGVNTGELFF
TRBJ2-3 TRBD2 20 NA TRBV2 TGTGCCAGCAGCAATCCCCGTCTAAGCGGGGTTCTTACTAGCACAGATACGCAGTATTTT CASSNPRLSGVLTSTDTQYF
TRBJ2-3 TRBD2 16 few TRBV15 TGTGCCACCAGCAGAGGGACTAGCGGGGGGGCAGATACGCAGTATTTT CATSRGTSGGADTQYF
TRBJ2-5 NA 14 NA TRBV18 TGTGCCAGCTCACGGGAGGACACCGGGTTGGCCCAGTACTTC CASSREDTGLAQYF
TRBJ2-1 TRBD2 15 NA TRBV5-4 TGTGCCAGCAGCTCCCCTACCGCGGGGGGCTATGAGCAGTTCTTC CASSSPTAGGYEQFF